Listed here are 31 T cell receptor beta chains from one sample, sequenced in a study of control samples from healthy donors and cancer patients. Profiled with immunoSEQ multiplex PCR; TCRdb holds only in-frame clones, not every one. The sample contains about 38,000 clones, about 83% of which appear only once. Sequencing was carried out using PBMCs. Receptor source: a woman aged 55-69 years with lung cancer.

CDR3 loop: CATITAGYTF. CDR3 in DNA: TGTGCCACCATAACGGCGGGCTACACCTTC. The chain carries TRBV24-1 and TRBJ1-2; D is unclear. The CDR3 runs to 10 residues. Germline CDR1 reads KGHDR; CDR2 reads SFDVKD. The V gene lost 8 bases and the J gene lost 8 bases, with 8 bases spanning the gap.

The chain has TRBV19 and TRBJ2-3, with a weak D call TRBD2 (6 bases). This CDR3 region has 13 residues. Germline CDR1 is LNHDA and CDR2 is SQIVND (reference sequence). Trimming shortened V by 4 bases and J by 3 bases, and 8 bases separated the two germline ends. Here the CDR3 DNA reads TGTGCCAGTAGTACGGAGGGGACAGATACGCAGTATTTT. This sequence encodes CASSTEGTDTQYF.

This clone has a single count. The chain combines TRBV5-5 with TRBJ2-3; 10 bases align to TRBD2. The CDR3 length is 16 residues. V trimming: 0 bases; J trimming: 6 bases; junction bases outside the gene matches: 7. Germline values: CDR1 SGHKS, CDR2 YYEKEE (reference sequence). The CDR3 nucleotides read TGTGCCAGCAGCTTGGATTTAGCGGGGGGTTCGGATACGCAGTATTTT. As protein: CASSLDLAGGSDTQYF.

The rearrangement uses TRBV6-6 and TRBJ1-5; 7 bases match TRBD1. Per the germline V gene, CDR1 is MNHNY and CDR2 is SVGAGI (reference sequence). V lost 5 bases to trimming and J lost 0 bases; unmatched junction nucleotides: 13. The length of the CDR3 is 18 residues. The CDR3 loop is CASSQTWDSKYSNQPQHF. CDR3 DNA sequence: TGTGCCAGCAGTCAAACTTGGGACAGTAAATATAGCAATCAGCCCCAGCATTTT.

The genes are TRBV5-1 and TRBJ1-1, with TRBD1 identical over 8 bases. Unmatched junction bases numbered 10, after V lost 0 bases and J lost 6 bases. Germline CDR1 reads SGHRS; CDR2 reads YFSETQ. CDR3 length: 16 residues. The CDR3 reads CASSLEFTGGVAEAFF. CDR3 DNA sequence: TGCGCCAGCAGCTTGGAATTTACAGGGGGGGTGGCTGAAGCTTTCTTT.

V and J are TRBV5-1 and TRBJ1-1; no clear D gene. V shed 7 bases and J shed 0 bases, with 16 bases lying between them. The CDR3 has 15 amino acids. Germline V gene data show CDR1 as SGHRS and CDR2 as YFSETQ. CDR3 protein: CASQNTRAMNTEAFF. CDR3 DNA: TGCGCCAGCCAGAATACCCGAGCCATGAACACTGAAGCTTTCTTT.

Written as DNA, the CDR3 is TGTGCCAGCAGGGTCGCGGGTAACACTGAAGCTTTCTTT. It is translated as CASRVAGNTEAFF. This chain links TRBV6-5 with TRBJ1-1; no clear D gene. CDR1 is MNHEY and CDR2 is SVGAGI in the germline V gene. The length of the CDR3 is 13 residues. V was trimmed by 6 bases and J by 2 bases, leaving 10 bases between them.

The chain employs TRBV4-1 and TRBJ1-2, with TRBD1 as a possible D gene (5 bases). This CDR3 region has 13 residues. From germline, CDR1 is MGHRA and CDR2 YSYEKL. V was clipped by 0 bases and J by 4 bases, with 6 bases between them. The chain's CDR3 is CASSQEGRYGYTF. The DNA for the CDR3 is TGCGCCAGCAGCCAAGAGGGACGCTATGGCTACACCTTC.

The chain carries TRBV4-3 and TRBJ1-5, with D unclear. The CDR3 is 14 amino acids. V was pared by 0 bases and J by 7 bases, with 10 bases between. Looked up from germline, CDR1 is LGHNA and CDR2 is YSLEER. The CDR3 spells CASSQESKWQPQHF. CDR3 nucleotide sequence: TGCGCCAGCAGCCAAGAAAGTAAATGGCAGCCCCAGCATTTT.

This clone was counted a few times. The CDR3 loop reads CASSFQGLDTEAFF. The CDR3 region has the DNA TGTGCCAGCAGCTTTCAGGGGCTGGACACTGAAGCTTTCTTT. V and J are TRBV7-2 and TRBJ1-1, with a possible D match to TRBD1 (6 bases). V was shortened by 3 bases and J by 3 bases, with 11 bases between the two germline ends. There are 14 residues in the CDR3. The germline V gene encodes CDR1 SGHTA and CDR2 FQGNSA. The variable domain in full, completed from reference TRBV7-2 and TRBJ1-1, reads GAGVSQSPSNKVTEKGKDVELRCDPISGHTALYWYRQSLGQGLEFLIYFQGNSAPDKSGLPSDRFSAERTGGSVSTLTIQRTQQEDSAVYLCASSFQGLDTEAFFGQGTRLTVV.

This clone was recorded only once. Here the CDR3 reads CASSPNPTGPQETQYF. DNA of the CDR3: TGCGCCAGCAGCCCAAACCCGACAGGACCCCAAGAGACCCAGTACTTC. V and J are TRBV5-1 and TRBJ2-5, with TRBD1 as a possible D gene (6 bases). The germline gives CDR1 SGHRS, CDR2 YFSETQ. V lost 4 bases to trimming and J lost 1 base, with 17 bases between them. The CDR3 loop spans 16 amino acids.

The chain recombines TRBV11-1 with TRBJ2-5; D remains ambiguous. The CDR3 is 14 residues long. CDR1 is SGHAT and CDR2 is FQDESV in the germline V gene (reference sequence). Trimming stripped 3 bases from V and 0 bases from J, with 8 bases between. In nucleotides, the CDR3 is TGTGCCAGCAGCTTCAGAAGTTACCAAGAGACCCAGTACTTC. Translated: CASSFRSYQETQYF.

V gene TRBV12-5 combines with J gene TRBJ1-5; unclear D gene. V shed 7 bases and J shed 1 base, with 14 bases lying between them. Germline assignment: CDR1 LGHNT and CDR2 FRNRAP. This CDR3 has 15 amino acids. The CDR3 protein is CASAPGGQSNQPQHF. The CDR3 DNA is TGTGCTAGTGCCCCAGGCGGGCAGAGCAATCAGCCCCAGCATTTT.

This chain joins TRBV28 and TRBJ1-5, with D possibly matching TRBD1 (6 bases). This CDR3 has 15 residues. The ends were cut back, 10 bases at V and 2 bases at J, with 18 bases in the middle. CDR1 is MDHEN and CDR2 is SYDVKM in the germline V gene. The CDR3 DNA is TGTGCCACCGTGGGGGGGGGCTGGGGCAATCAGCCCCAGCATTTT. It encodes CATVGGGWGNQPQHF.

A few counts support this clone. The chain combines TRBV9 with TRBJ1-1, with no clear D. With 0 bases removed from V and 7 bases from J, the gap between germline ends came to 7 bases. The CDR3 runs to 12 residues. Germline lookup yields CDR1 SGDLS and CDR2 YYNGEE. CDR3 protein: CASSVVGGEAFF. The CDR3 DNA follows: TGTGCCAGCAGCGTAGTCGGAGGTGAAGCTTTCTTT. Using reference TRBV9 and TRBJ1-1 for the parts outside the CDR3, the full variable domain is DSGVTQTPKHLITATGQRVTLRCSPRSGDLSVYWYQQSLDQGLQFLIQYYNGEERAKGNILERFSAQQFPDLHSELNLSSLELGDSALYFCASSVVGGEAFFGQGTRLTVV.

This chain joins TRBV6-5 and TRBJ1-4; 10 bases map to TRBD1. The CDR3 covers 14 residues. Germline assignment: CDR1 MNHEY and CDR2 SVGAGI. The V gene end was trimmed by 6 bases and the J gene end by 8 bases; junction bases not matched to a gene: 6. CDR3 sequence: CASRPTGGNEKLFF. The CDR3 DNA reads TGTGCCAGCAGGCCGACAGGGGGCAACGAAAAACTGTTTTTT.

The chain links TRBV20-1 to TRBJ2-7, with 11 nucleotides matching TRBD2. CDR1 is DFQATT and CDR2 is SNEGSKA in the germline V gene (reference sequence). This CDR3 is 14 amino acids long. Trimming cost V 3 bases and J 7 bases; bases outside gene matches: 8. The CDR3 here is CSASSGGASGEQYF. The CDR3 coding sequence is TGCAGTGCTAGTAGCGGGGGGGCCTCGGGTGAGCAGTACTTC.

A few counts support this clone. J is TRBJ2-7 and V is TRBV6-4; 10 bases line up with TRBD2. CDR1 is MRHNA and CDR2 is SNTAGT in the germline V gene. The V and J ends lost 3 bases and 6 bases, in that order; junction bases with no gene match: 5. CDR3 length equals 14 residues. The CDR3 nucleotides read TGTGCCAGCAGTGAGGGGCCTAGCGGGAGCGAGCAGTACTTC. It yields the protein CASSEGPSGSEQYF.

The chain carries TRBV6-5 and TRBJ2-3; no definite D call. CDR1 and CDR2 (germline): MNHEY, SVGAGI. CDR3 size: 15 residues. V was shortened by 0 bases and J by 3 bases, with 10 bases between the two germline ends. CDR3 in DNA: TGTGCCAGCAGTTACTCGATTCAGTTTACAGATACGCAGTATTTT. Its protein product is CASSYSIQFTDTQYF.

The chain couples TRBV19 to TRBJ1-5, with 8 nucleotides matching TRBD1. V lost 5 bases to trimming and J lost 5 bases; unmatched junction nucleotides: 2. The CDR3 has 13 amino acids. The germline gives CDR1 LNHDA, CDR2 SQIVND (reference sequence). CDR3 nucleotide sequence: TGTGCCAGTAGTTTGGACAGGGATCAGCCCCAGCATTTT. As protein: CASSLDRDQPQHF.

V gene TRBV24-1 combines with J gene TRBJ1-2; D unresolved. Trimming removed 7 bases at V and 5 bases at J, with 7 bases between. Germline V lookup: CDR1 KGHDR, CDR2 SFDVKD. This CDR3 is 11 amino acids long. The CDR3 nucleotides are TGTGCCACCAGCCCCGAGTATGGCTACACCTTC. This gives the protein CATSPEYGYTF.

The chain employs TRBV7-3 and TRBJ1-1, with D unresolved. This CDR3 is 13 amino acids long. In germline, CDR1 is SGHTA, CDR2 FQGTGA. Trimming removed 3 bases from V and 3 bases from J, with 8 bases in between. As DNA, the CDR3 is TGTGCCAGCAGCTTTTCGACGGACACTGAAGCTTTCTTT. The encoded protein is CASSFSTDTEAFF.

This chain joins TRBV21-1 and TRBJ2-5. TRBV21-1 represents a pseudogene. The CDR3 loop spans 16 amino acids. This chain's CDR3 is CASSTGTVLRYETQYF. The CDR3 region has the DNA TGTGCCAGCAGCACCGGGACCGTTTTAAGATACGAGACCCAGTACTTC.

The gene calls are TRBV7-3 and TRBJ2-2, with TRBD1 matching 8 bases. The CDR3 runs to 15 residues. Unmatched junction bases numbered 7, after V lost 5 bases and J lost 5 bases. The germline gives CDR1 SGHTA, CDR2 FQGTGA. The CDR3 here is CASSRGQVRTGELFF. CDR3 nucleotide sequence: TGTGCCAGCAGCCGGGGACAGGTTAGGACCGGGGAGCTGTTTTTT.

The chain joins TRBV2 to TRBJ1-5; D is unresolved. Trimming took off 7 bases at V and 4 bases at J, with 14 bases between the two ends. CDR3 length: 14 residues. Germline assignment: CDR1 SNHLY and CDR2 FYNNEI. Here the CDR3 reads CASNGVDRNQPQHF. CDR3 nucleotide sequence: TGTGCCAGCAATGGGGTAGACCGAAATCAGCCCCAGCATTTT.

The chain couples TRBV11-2 to TRBJ1-2; 8 bases line up with TRBD1. The CDR3 consists of 15 residues. Germline V gives CDR1 SGHAT, CDR2 FQNNGV. Trimming took 9 bases from V and 2 from J; bases not matched to a gene: 11. The CDR3, as DNA: TGTGCCAGAAAAAGACACAGGGGGTTAAACTATGGCTACACCTTC. Encoded protein: CARKRHRGLNYGYTF.

The J gene is TRBJ2-5, the V gene TRBV6-5, with 7 bases lining up with TRBD1. V was pared by 8 bases and J by 5 bases, with 11 bases of the junction left unmatched. Germline V lookup: CDR1 MNHEY, CDR2 SVGAGI. This CDR3 comprises 14 residues. The CDR3 spells CASRQGSARETQYF. CDR3 DNA sequence: TGTGCCAGCCGACAGGGATCCGCGAGGGAGACCCAGTACTTC.

V is TRBV7-2 and J is TRBJ1-6, with 11 positions matching TRBD1. Trimming took 5 bases from V and 6 from J; bases not matched to a gene: 6. CDR3 length: 16 residues. The germline V gene encodes CDR1 SGHTA and CDR2 FQGNSA. CDR3 region: CASSPNGQGANSPLHF. DNA for the CDR3: TGTGCCAGCAGCCCCAATGGACAGGGGGCTAATTCACCCCTCCACTTT. The whole variable domain, filled in from reference TRBV7-2 and TRBJ1-6, reads GAGVSQSPSNKVTEKGKDVELRCDPISGHTALYWYRQSLGQGLEFLIYFQGNSAPDKSGLPSDRFSAERTGGSVSTLTIQRTQQEDSAVYLCASSPNGQGANSPLHFGNGTRLTVT.

J is TRBJ2-2 and V is TRBV19; D might be TRBD2 (5 bases). Germline loops: CDR1 LNHDA, CDR2 SQIVND (reference sequence). The V and J ends lost 6 bases and 6 bases respectively, with 14 bases between them. The CDR3 contains 14 residues. CDR3 sequence: CASSPYKGAGELFF. The CDR3 bases are TGTGCCAGTAGCCCCTATAAGGGAGCCGGGGAGCTGTTTTTT.

This clone appeared a single time. The rearrangement links TRBV7-9 to TRBJ1-2; 7 bases are a match to TRBD1. This CDR3 has 15 residues. V was pared by 5 bases and J by 0 bases, with 6 bases of the junction left unmatched. From germline, CDR1 is SEHNR and CDR2 FQNEAQ (reference sequence). In DNA form, the CDR3 reads TGTGCCAGCAGCCCGAGGCAGGGGGCTAACTATGGCTACACCTTC. Its protein product is CASSPRQGANYGYTF.

This clone was counted a few times. The chain joins TRBV5-3 to TRBJ2-3, with TRBD2 identical over 9 bases. TRBV5-3 is noted as an ORF with a role that remains uncertain. V trimming: 0 bases; J trimming: 4 bases; junction bases outside the gene matches: 21. The CDR3 sequence is 21 residues long. This chain's CDR3 is CARSLEAVRSFLAGWADTQYF. DNA for the CDR3: TGTGCCAGAAGCTTGGAGGCGGTCAGGAGCTTTCTAGCGGGATGGGCAGATACGCAGTATTTT.